Listed below are T cell receptor beta chains from one sample, sequenced in a study of blood T cell repertoires in COVID-19. TCRdb's table, derived via immunoSEQ multiplex PCR, lists solely in-frame clones and lacks some. The data contain about 190,000 clones, 86% of them singletons. Sequenced material: PBMCs or T cells enriched from blood (not recorded which). The origin of the receptors is a woman aged 40 to 50 in a cohort exposed to, infected with or recovered from COVID-19 (not recorded which). Each CDR3 is given with its conserved first and last residue. Each record gives: D gene, J gene, clone size, CDR3 length, V gene, CDR3 DNA, CDR3 protein. D genes are given only for firm matches. Part of the rows lack a size; the others show once, few, many or a class for expanded clones.

-	TRBJ2-7	-	16	TRBV7-2	TGTGCCAGCAGCTTAGTTAGCGGAGAACATTCCTACGAGCAGTACTTC	CASSLVSGEHSYEQYF
-	TRBJ2-6	-	15	TRBV5-4	TGTGCCAGCAGCTTGGCCGGTAGTGGGGCCAACGTCCTGACTTTC	CASSLAGSGANVLTF
-	TRBJ1-1	-	13	TRBV7-2	TGTGCCAGCAGCTTAGATATGAACACTGAAGCTTTCTTT	CASSLDMNTEAFF
-	TRBJ1-5	-	14	TRBV4-1	TGCGCCAGCAGCCAAGCCAGGGCGGATCAGCCCCAGCATTTT	CASSQARADQPQHF
TRBD1	TRBJ2-7	-	16	TRBV11-2	TGTGCCAGCAGCCATCAGAACAGGGGGAGCTCCTACGAGCAGTACTTC	CASSHQNRGSSYEQYF
-	TRBJ1-1	-	11	TRBV28	TGTGCCAGCAGGACAACAGGTGAAGCTTTCTTT	CASRTTGEAFF
-	TRBJ1-5	-	17	TRBV21-1	TGTGCCAGCAGAATTGACAGGGGGGCTGATAACAATCAGCCCCAGCATTTT	CASRIDRGADNNQPQHF
-	TRBJ1-4	-	15	TRBV9	TGTGCCAGCAGCGGAGGACAGTCCTATAATGAAAAACTGTTTTTT	CASSGGQSYNEKLFF
TRBD1	TRBJ1-4	once	15	TRBV28	TGTGCCAGCAGCTTTCCCGGGACAGGGGGGGAAAAACTGTTTTTT	CASSFPGTGGEKLFF
TRBD1	TRBJ2-7	-	15	TRBV9	TGTGCCAGCAGCCCCCGGACAGGGATTACCTACGAGCAGTACTTC	CASSPRTGITYEQYF
TRBD1	TRBJ2-2	-	17	TRBV7-9	TGTGCCAGCAGCTTGGGTCCGGGACAGGGGTCAACCGGGGAGCTGTTTTTT	CASSLGPGQGSTGELFF
TRBD2	TRBJ2-3	-	15	TRBV9	TGTGCCAGCAGCGTAAACGGGAGGGCCGAAGATACGCAGTATTTT	CASSVNGRAEDTQYF
TRBD2	TRBJ2-2	-	18	TRBV3-1/TRBV3-2	TGTGCCAGCAGCCACACCTACGGGGGGGGCCGGAGCACCGGGGAGCTGTTTTTT	CASSHTYGGGRSTGELFF
TRBD2	TRBJ2-5	-	17	TRBV10-3	TGTGCCATCAGTAAGTCTAGAAGCGGGGGCCGACAAGAGACCCAGTACTTC	CAISKSRSGGRQETQYF
-	TRBJ2-7	-	13	TRBV27	TGTGCCAGCAACTCAGGCAGGTCCTACGAGCAGTACTTC	CASNSGRSYEQYF
-	TRBJ1-1	once	16	TRBV6-5	TGTGCCAGCAGTTACTCGGGGGGGGCCGGGGACACTGAAGCTTTCTTT	CASSYSGGAGDTEAFF
TRBD1	TRBJ2-3	-	14	TRBV18	TGTGCCAGCTCACCGGGGACAGCCACAGATACGCAGTATTTT	CASSPGTATDTQYF
TRBD1	TRBJ2-1	-	16	TRBV13	TGTGCCAGCCAGGGACAGGAGGCTTATCCCTACAATGAGCAGTTCTTC	CASQGQEAYPYNEQFF
TRBD1	TRBJ1-1	-	12	TRBV29-1	TGCAGCGTTGGACAGGGGGCCCCTGAAGCTTTCTTT	CSVGQGAPEAFF
-	TRBJ2-7	-	14	TRBV11-3	TGTGCCAGCAGCACCCTAAGGGGAACCTACGAGCAGTACTTC	CASSTLRGTYEQYF
TRBD1	TRBJ1-2	-	17	TRBV5-4	TGTGCCAGCAGCTTGGAGCCCGGACAGGGGGCTAACTATGGCTACACCTTC	CASSLEPGQGANYGYTF
-	TRBJ2-7	-	17	TRBV10-3	TGTGCCATCAGTGAGTGGGGACAAACGGAGCGGATTGGGGAGCAGTACTTC	CAISEWGQTERIGEQYF
-	TRBJ1-5	-	15	TRBV18	TGTGCCAGCTCACCGGGAGGGAGCTACAATCAGCCCCAGCATTTT	CASSPGGSYNQPQHF
TRBD1	TRBJ1-5	-	16	TRBV11-3	TGTGCCAGCAGCTCCCGGGACAGGGGGCGGAATCAGCCCCAGCATTTT	CASSSRDRGRNQPQHF
-	TRBJ2-1	-	15	TRBV11-2	TGTGCCAGCAGCTTGGAGACTGGGTTCGTCGATGAGCAGTTCTTC	CASSLETGFVDEQFF
-	TRBJ1-2	-	15	TRBV15	TGTGCCACCAGCAGAGAGGCGGGGGAAAACTATGGCTACACCTTC	CATSREAGENYGYTF
-	TRBJ1-2	-	19	TRBV3-1/TRBV3-2	TGTGCCAGCAGCTTCCCGGAGGGGGACCCTGCGGGGGTAGGATATGGCTACACCTTC	CASSFPEGDPAGVGYGYTF
-	TRBJ2-3	-	15	TRBV4-3	TGCGCCAGCAGCCAAGATGGAGGGCCGGGAGATACGCAGTATTTT	CASSQDGGPGDTQYF
TRBD1	TRBJ1-5	-	13	TRBV5-5	TGTGCCAGCAGCAAGACAGGGGACCAGCCCCAGCATTTT	CASSKTGDQPQHF
-	TRBJ2-3	-	20	TRBV12-2	TGTGCAAGTCGCATTTACCTTCTAGAGGGCACGGGTAGGGGCACAGATACGCAGTATTTT	CASRIYLLEGTGRGTDTQYF
-	TRBJ2-3	-	17	TRBV28	TGTGCCAGCAGTTTCATAGGTCGGGGGAGAAGCACAGATACGCAGTATTTT	CASSFIGRGRSTDTQYF
-	TRBJ2-3	-	15	TRBV30	TGTGCCTGGAGTGTGATCGACTTTGCAACAGATACGCAGTATTTT	CAWSVIDFATDTQYF
-	TRBJ2-7	few	11	TRBV10-3	TGTGTCTCCTTAAAGGACAGAGAGCAGTACTTC	CVSLKDREQYF
-	TRBJ1-3	-	14	TRBV28	TGTGCCAGCAGTTTAGGCATCTCTGGAAACACCATATATTTT	CASSLGISGNTIYF
-	TRBJ1-1	-	11	TRBV28	TGTGCCAGCATTATGAACACTGAAGCTTTCTTT	CASIMNTEAFF
TRBD2	TRBJ2-7	-	16	TRBV7-9	TGTGCCAGCAGCCCTCCGACTCGCGGGAGCGCCTACGAGCAGTACTTC	CASSPPTRGSAYEQYF
TRBD1	TRBJ1-5	-	16	TRBV5-5	TGTGCCAGCAGCTTGGCCGGGACAGGGGTGGCTCAGCCCCAGCATTTT	CASSLAGTGVAQPQHF
-	TRBJ1-1	-	13	TRBV15	TGTGCCACCAGCAGAGATAAGCACACTGAAGCTTTCTTT	CATSRDKHTEAFF
TRBD1	TRBJ1-5	-	14	TRBV5-6	TGTGCCAGCAGCTTGTCGACAGGGTATCAGCCCCAGCATTTT	CASSLSTGYQPQHF
TRBD1	TRBJ1-1	-	18	TRBV7-4	TGTGCCAGCAGCTCACGACAGGGGATGGGGTTCATGGGCACTGAAGCTTTCTTT	CASSSRQGMGFMGTEAFF
TRBD2	TRBJ2-7	-	17	TRBV4-1	TGCGCCAGCAGCCAAGGGGGAGGGGCTAGCGGGATCCGGGAGCAGTACTTC	CASSQGGGASGIREQYF
TRBD2	TRBJ2-1	-	15	TRBV10-3	TGTGCCATCAGTGATAGCGGGAGGGCCGGCAATGAGCAGTTCTTC	CAISDSGRAGNEQFF
-	TRBJ2-5	-	15	TRBV18	TGTGCCAGCTCACCAGGCGTTGTAACAGAAGAGACCCAGTACTTC	CASSPGVVTEETQYF
-	TRBJ1-6	few	14	TRBV5-1	TGCGCCAGCAGCGGGGACTTTAGGGGTTCACCCCTCCACTTT	CASSGDFRGSPLHF
-	TRBJ1-5	once	15	TRBV19	TGTGCCAGTAGTATAAAAGGGGCTGGCAATCAGCCCCAGCATTTT	CASSIKGAGNQPQHF
-	TRBJ2-7	-	13	TRBV11-3	TGTGCCAGCAGCCCCCGGACTCTTTACGAGCAGTACTTC	CASSPRTLYEQYF
-	TRBJ1-3	-	15	TRBV4-1	TGCGCCAGCAGCCAAGTTGGGGGGGAGGGAAACACCATATATTTT	CASSQVGGEGNTIYF
-	TRBJ2-2	-	15	TRBV11-3	TGTGCCAGCAGCTCCAGGGGTTCGAACACCGGGGAGCTGTTTTTT	CASSSRGSNTGELFF
-	TRBJ1-2	few	15	TRBV27	TGTGCCAGCAGTTTATCGGGGGGTGGAGGCTATGGCTACACCTTC	CASSLSGGGGYGYTF
-	TRBJ1-3	-	16	TRBV19	TGTGCCAGTAGGACGTCAGGATTGAGCTCTGGAAACACCATATATTTT	CASRTSGLSSGNTIYF
TRBD2	TRBJ2-7	once	16	TRBV30	TGTGCCTGGAGTGTCCCTCATAGCGGGAGCTCCTACGAGCAGTACTTC	CAWSVPHSGSSYEQYF
TRBD1	TRBJ1-5	few	14	TRBV6-5	TGTGCCAGCAACCTGGACAGGTTAAATCAGCCCCAGCATTTT	CASNLDRLNQPQHF